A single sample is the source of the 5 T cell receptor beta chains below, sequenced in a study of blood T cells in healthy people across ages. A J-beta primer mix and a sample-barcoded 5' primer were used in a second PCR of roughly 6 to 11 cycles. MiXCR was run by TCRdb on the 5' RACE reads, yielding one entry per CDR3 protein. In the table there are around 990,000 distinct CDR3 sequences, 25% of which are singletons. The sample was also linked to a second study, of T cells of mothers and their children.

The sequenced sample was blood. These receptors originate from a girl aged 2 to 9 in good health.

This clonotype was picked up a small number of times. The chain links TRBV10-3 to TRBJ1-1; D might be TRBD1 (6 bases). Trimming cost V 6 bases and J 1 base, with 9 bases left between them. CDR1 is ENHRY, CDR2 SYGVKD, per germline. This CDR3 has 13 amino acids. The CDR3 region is CAIRADRNTEAFF. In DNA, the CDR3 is TGTGCCATCAGAGCGGACAGGAACACTGAAGCTTTCTTT.

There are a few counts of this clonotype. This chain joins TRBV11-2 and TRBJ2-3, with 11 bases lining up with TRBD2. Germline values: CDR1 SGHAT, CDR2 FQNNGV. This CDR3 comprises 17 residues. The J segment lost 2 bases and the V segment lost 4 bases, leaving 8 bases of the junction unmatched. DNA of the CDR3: TGTGCCAGCAGCTCCACCTATAGCGGGAGGGACACAGATACGCAGTATTTT. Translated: CASSSTYSGRDTDTQYF.

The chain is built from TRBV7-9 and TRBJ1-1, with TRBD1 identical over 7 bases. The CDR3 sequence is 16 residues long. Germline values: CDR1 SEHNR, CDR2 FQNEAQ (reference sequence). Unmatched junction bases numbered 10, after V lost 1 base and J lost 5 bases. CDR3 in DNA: TGTGCCAGCAGCTTAGGGGGACAGCTTGAGGGGACTGAAGCTTTCTTT. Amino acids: CASSLGGQLEGTEAFF.

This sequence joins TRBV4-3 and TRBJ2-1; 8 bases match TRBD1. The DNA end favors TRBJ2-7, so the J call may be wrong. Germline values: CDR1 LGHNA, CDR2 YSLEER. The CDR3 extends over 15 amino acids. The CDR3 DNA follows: TGCGCCAGCAGCCAGTCACAGGGGGTGCGGAACGAGCAGTACTTC. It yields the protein CASSQSQGVRNEQYF.

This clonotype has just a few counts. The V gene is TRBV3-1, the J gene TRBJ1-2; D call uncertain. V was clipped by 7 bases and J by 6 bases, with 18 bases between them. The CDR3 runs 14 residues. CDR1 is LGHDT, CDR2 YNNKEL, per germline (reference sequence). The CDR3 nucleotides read TGTGCCAGCACCGATTCCGGAGGGATCCATGGCTACACCTTC. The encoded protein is CASTDSGGIHGYTF.